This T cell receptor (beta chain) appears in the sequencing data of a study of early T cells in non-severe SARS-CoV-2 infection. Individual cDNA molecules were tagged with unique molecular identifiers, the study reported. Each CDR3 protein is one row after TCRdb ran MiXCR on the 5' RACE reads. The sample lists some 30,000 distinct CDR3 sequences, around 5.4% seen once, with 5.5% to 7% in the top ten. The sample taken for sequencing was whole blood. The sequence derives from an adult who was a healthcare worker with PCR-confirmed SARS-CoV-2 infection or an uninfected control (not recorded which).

The CDR3: CASSAGPPEIAPYEQYF. The CDR3 DNA reads TGTGCCAGCAGCGCAGGGCCTCCAGAAATAGCTCCCTACGAGCAGTACTTC. V gene TRBV9 combines with J gene TRBJ2-7; a possible D gene is TRBD1 (5 bases). The CDR3 runs to 17 residues. V was clipped by 3 bases and J by 2 bases, with 21 bases between them. Germline V gene data show CDR1 as SGDLS and CDR2 as YYNGEE. The full variable domain, completed using reference TRBV9 and TRBJ2-7, is DSGVTQTPKHLITATGQRVTLRCSPRSGDLSVYWYQQSLDQGLQFLIQYYNGEERAKGNILERFSAQQFPDLHSELNLSSLELGDSALYFCASSAGPPEIAPYEQYFGPGTRLTVT.